This TCR beta chain was sequenced for a study of blood T cell repertoires in COVID-19. The CDR3 loop spans 17 amino acids. After removal of 5 bases from V and 5 bases from J, the junction contained 11 bases not matched to a gene. Germline CDR1 is KGHDR and CDR2 is SFDVKD. Per the study methods: Reference gene primer amplification yielded estimated nucleated cell counts. Some clones are missing from TCRdb's copy, which holds only in-frame ones; the method was immunoSEQ multiplex PCR. The V and J calls and clone size were taken over from that table, and D and trimming were inferred from the DNA. The sample includes 150,000 to 200,000 clones, roughly four fifths of them seen just once.

This TCR was sampled from an elderly woman with acute or convalescent COVID-19. Material: peripheral blood. The genes are TRBV24-1 and TRBJ2-5, with TRBD2 matching over 12 bases. The CDR3 nucleotides are TGTGCCACCAGTGGGAGGACTAGCGGGGCCCTCCGTGAGACCCAGTACTTC. This encodes CATSGRTSGALRETQYF.